Reported below is one TCR beta chain. This CDR3 spans 13 amino acids. The germline V gene encodes CDR1 LGHDT and CDR2 YNNKEL (reference sequence). With 1 base removed from V and 6 bases from J, the gap between germline ends came to 6 bases. This specimen comes from a study of blood T cell repertoires in COVID-19. Study-level information: The analysed material was cDNA or gDNA that came from T cells, B-cell-depleted T cells, or PBMCs.

Profiled with immunoSEQ multiplex PCR; TCRdb holds only in-frame clones, not every one. The table records some 300,000 clones, over 80% of them present only once. The TCR was taken from a woman in her forties or fifties with active or convalescent COVID-19. The J gene is TRBJ1-4, the V gene TRBV3-1 (or the pseudogene TRBV3-2); no definite D call. The sample consisted of peripheral blood. The CDR3 is CASSQALYEKLFF. The CDR3 region has the DNA TGTGCCAGCAGCCAAGCCCTATATGAAAAACTGTTTTTT.